The T cell receptor (beta chain) under discussion was sequenced for a study of molecular identifiers for immune sequencing clone quantification. Germline CDR1 is SNHLY and CDR2 is FYNNEI. The CDR3 spans 15 residues. V lost 6 bases, J lost 4 bases, and 7 bases stayed unmatched. The authors built bulk TCR libraries by previously described methods with listed TCR primers. MiXCR, run by TCRdb on the PCR reads, gives a single entry per CDR3 protein. The sample has a few hundred thousand distinct CDR3 sequences, about 20% seen once. J is TRBJ2-3 and V is TRBV2, with 10 bases aligning to TRBD2. This clonotype was obtained from a human donor in good health. Some libraries in this study had Jurkat cell RNA spiked in. Sequencing was carried out using naive CD8+ T cells from blood, with Jurkat cell RNA spiked in. Described subset: FACS-sorted CD8+CD4-CCR7+CD45RA+ naive T cells. The CDR3 protein is CASRGLAGAADTQYF. CDR3 sequence (DNA): TGTGCCAGCAGGGGGCTAGCGGGAGCAGCAGATACGCAGTATTTT.